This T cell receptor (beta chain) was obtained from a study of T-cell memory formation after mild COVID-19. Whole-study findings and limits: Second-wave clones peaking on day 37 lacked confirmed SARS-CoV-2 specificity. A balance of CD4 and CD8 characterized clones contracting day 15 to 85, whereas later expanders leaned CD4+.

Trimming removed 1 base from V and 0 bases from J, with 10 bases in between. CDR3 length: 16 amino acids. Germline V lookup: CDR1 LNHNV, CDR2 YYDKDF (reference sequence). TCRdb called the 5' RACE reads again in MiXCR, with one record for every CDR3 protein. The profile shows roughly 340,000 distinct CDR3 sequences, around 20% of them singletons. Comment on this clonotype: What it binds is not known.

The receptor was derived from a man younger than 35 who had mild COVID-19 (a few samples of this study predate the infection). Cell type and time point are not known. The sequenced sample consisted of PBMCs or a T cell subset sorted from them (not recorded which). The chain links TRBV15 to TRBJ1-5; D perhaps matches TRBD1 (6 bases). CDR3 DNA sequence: TGTGCCACCAGCAGAGCCCAGGACAGTAGCAATCAGCCCCAGCATTTT. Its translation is CATSRAQDSSNQPQHF.